Below are 20 T cell receptor beta chains sequenced from a single sample in a study of radiotherapy plus CTLA-4 blockade in lung cancer. TCRdb's copy holds only in-frame clones and misses some; the assay was immunoSEQ multiplex PCR. The sample records around 130,000 clones, 75% to 90% being singletons. The sequencing here drew on peripheral blood, taken from a patient treated with radiotherapy plus ipilimumab. These receptor sequences come from a human donor with non-small cell lung cancer that progressed on radiotherapy plus ipilimumab.

The rearrangement joins TRBV20-1 to TRBJ1-2; the D is unclear. Germline lookup yields CDR1 DFQATT and CDR2 SNEGSKA (reference sequence). V was cut by 6 bases and J by 5 bases, with 10 bases left in between. The CDR3 consists of 11 residues. CDR3 amino acids: CSASDNYGYTF. The CDR3 DNA follows: TGCAGTGCCTCTGACAATTATGGCTACACCTTC.

This chain connects TRBV6-1 to TRBJ1-2; D unresolved. This CDR3 has 18 residues. The germline V and J ends were trimmed by 1 base and 6 bases, with 24 bases remaining between them. CDR1 is MNHNS and CDR2 is SASEGT in the germline V gene. The CDR3 loop reads CASSEGSWDVWFSHGYTF. The CDR3, as DNA: TGTGCCAGCAGTGAAGGGAGCTGGGATGTCTGGTTTTCTCATGGCTACACCTTC.

This chain joins TRBV23-1 and TRBJ2-3; tentative D call: TRBD1 (8 bases). TRBV23-1 is recorded as an ORF, its role being uncertain. This CDR3 spans 22 amino acids. Deletions cut 0 bases from V and 4 bases from J, with 32 bases between. The CDR3 coding sequence is TGCGCCAGCAGTCAATCCCAGAGGGAGGGGAACCCCGGACAGGGTTTAGCAGATACGCAGTATTTT. Translated, it gives CASSQSQREGNPGQGLADTQYF.

The gene calls are TRBV9 and TRBJ1-2; D unclear. V was trimmed by 0 bases and J by 7 bases, leaving 10 bases between them. In germline, CDR1 is SGDLS, CDR2 YYNGEE. CDR3 size: 13 residues. The CDR3 loop reads CASSVDGLIGYTF. In DNA form, the CDR3 reads TGTGCCAGCAGCGTAGATGGGCTAATTGGCTACACCTTC. The whole variable domain, remainder taken from reference TRBV9 and TRBJ1-2, is DSGVTQTPKHLITATGQRVTLRCSPRSGDLSVYWYQQSLDQGLQFLIQYYNGEERAKGNILERFSAQQFPDLHSELNLSSLELGDSALYFCASSVDGLIGYTFGSGTRLTVV.

The chain recombines TRBV5-1 with TRBJ2-5; D uncertain. Trimming took 0 bases from V and 0 from J, leaving 12 bases between them. From germline, CDR1 is SGHRS and CDR2 YFSETQ. The CDR3 consists of 16 residues. CDR3 DNA: TGCGCCAGCAGCTTGGGATTCGGCAGGAACCAAGAGACCCAGTACTTC. Residues: CASSLGFGRNQETQYF.

The rearrangement uses TRBV19 and TRBJ1-3; D perhaps matches TRBD1 (5 bases). CDR1 is LNHDA, CDR2 SQIVND, per germline (reference sequence). The CDR3 is 19 amino acids. The V end was cut by 9 bases, the J end by 0 bases, with 27 bases between. The CDR3 DNA sequence: TGTGCCAGCGAGCGGGATCCCCGGGGCGCAGGCGTCTCTGGAAACACCATATATTTT. Translating gives CASERDPRGAGVSGNTIYF.

The genes are TRBV7-3 and TRBJ2-1; D might be TRBD1 (5 bases). Trimming took off 3 bases at V and 2 bases at J, with 5 bases between the two ends. The CDR3 length is 13 residues. Germline CDR1 and CDR2: SGHTA and FQGTGA. The CDR3 nucleotides read TGTGCCAGCAGCTTCAGGGCCTACAATGAGCAGTTCTTC. Translation: CASSFRAYNEQFF.

The V call is TRBV19, the J call TRBJ2-1, with TRBD2 as a possible D gene (6 bases). Between the trimmed V and J ends, which lost 9 bases and 11 bases, there was a span of 20 bases. The CDR3 sequence is 13 residues long. Germline V CDR1 and CDR2: LNHDA, SQIVND (reference sequence). The CDR3 bases are TGTGCCAGCCATGGACTGGGGGGTCGGAAGCAGTTCTTC. It codes for CASHGLGGRKQFF.

The rearrangement uses TRBV5-1 and TRBJ2-5, with unresolved D. Germline CDR1 SGHRS, CDR2 YFSETQ. V lost 0 bases and J lost 7, with 10 bases in between. The CDR3 contains 13 residues. The CDR3 loop reads CASSLVVSGTQYF. The CDR3, as DNA: TGCGCCAGCAGCTTGGTCGTCTCCGGGACCCAGTACTTC.

The V call is TRBV29-1, the J call TRBJ2-1, with 11 bases aligning to TRBD2. The CDR3 covers 14 residues. The germline V gene has CDR1 SQVTM and CDR2 ANQGSEA. Trimming cost V 7 bases and J 6 bases; bases outside gene matches: 8. The CDR3 DNA is TGCAGCGCTCAACGGACTAGCGGGTTCAATGAGCAGTTCTTC. It encodes CSAQRTSGFNEQFF.

V and J are TRBV5-1 and TRBJ2-7; D is unresolved. Germline loops: CDR1 SGHRS, CDR2 YFSETQ. V lost 2 bases and J 7 bases, leaving 25 bases between the germline ends. CDR3 length equals 17 residues. In nucleotides, the CDR3 is TGCGCCAGCAGCTTCGGTAACCGGCCGGCCCCCCAGGAGGAGCAGTACTTC. Protein product: CASSFGNRPAPQEEQYF. Full variable domain (outside the CDR3, taken from reference TRBV5-1 and TRBJ2-7): KAGVTQTPRYLIKTRGQQVTLSCSPISGHRSVSWYQQTPGQGLQFLFEYFSETQRNKGNFPGRFSGRQFSNSRSEMNVSTLELGDSALYLCASSFGNRPAPQEEQYFGPGTRLTVT.

The chain carries TRBV7-9 and TRBJ2-3; D unclear. This CDR3 is built from 11 residues. V lost 5 bases to trimming and J lost 3 bases, with 3 bases between them. Germline V gene sequence: CDR1 SEHNR, CDR2 FQNEAQ (reference sequence). The CDR3 here is CASSLTDTQYF. In nucleotides, the CDR3 is TGTGCCAGCAGCCTTACAGATACGCAGTATTTT.

This chain joins TRBV27 and TRBJ1-5; TRBD1 matches 11 bases. Germline V gene sequence: CDR1 MNHEY, CDR2 SMNVEV (reference sequence). With V trimmed by 5 bases and J by 2 bases, 11 bases remained unmatched. CDR3 size: 18 residues. The CDR3 DNA reads TGTGCCAGCAGTAGCGGGACAGGGGGTTTAGGGGGCAATCAGCCCCAGCATTTT. Translated, it gives CASSSGTGGLGGNQPQHF.

The chain is built from TRBV19 and TRBJ1-5, with 9 positions matching TRBD1. The CDR3 is 15 residues long. The V segment lost 2 bases and the J segment 2 bases; nucleotides outside the gene matches: 1. Germline-derived CDR1 and CDR2 are LNHDA and SQIVND (reference sequence). CDR3 sequence reads: CASSIWDRGNQPQHF. CDR3 nucleotides: TGTGCCAGTAGTATATGGGACAGGGGCAATCAGCCCCAGCATTTT.

The chain carries TRBV5-1 and TRBJ2-1, with 8 positions matching TRBD2. V shed 4 bases, J shed 4 bases, and the junction held 7 bases outside the gene matches. Germline CDR1 and CDR2: SGHRS and YFSETQ. The CDR3 consists of 15 residues. The CDR3 protein is CASSQLAGGYNEQFF. DNA for the CDR3: TGCGCCAGCAGCCAGCTCGCGGGAGGTTACAATGAGCAGTTCTTC.

This clone appeared a single time. The rearrangement uses TRBV7-8 and TRBJ1-5; D may be TRBD1 (6 bases). In germline, CDR1 is SGHVS, CDR2 FQNEAQ. Trimming stripped 1 base from V and 3 bases from J, with 10 bases between. The CDR3 runs 15 residues. The CDR3 DNA reads TGTGCCAGCAGCTTAGAGGGGGGATTCAATCAGCCCCAGCATTTT. It encodes CASSLEGGFNQPQHF.

The chain recombines TRBV5-1 with TRBJ2-5, with a tentative D call TRBD2 (5 bases). The germline V gene has CDR1 SGHRS and CDR2 YFSETQ. Trimming removed 2 bases at V and 1 base at J, with 9 bases between. The CDR3 loop spans 14 amino acids. DNA for the CDR3: TGCGCCAGCAGCTTCGGAGGATCCCAAGAGACCCAGTACTTC. This gives the protein CASSFGGSQETQYF.

This clone was picked up a small number of times. The same CDR3 is also encoded by other DNA sequences in this sample. V is TRBV5-1 and J is TRBJ1-2; D not certain. This CDR3 contains 13 residues. Trimming shortened V by 0 bases and J by 8 bases, and 11 bases separated the two germline ends. Germline CDR1 and CDR2: SGHRS and YFSETQ. The CDR3 here is CASSLAGPGGYTF. As DNA, the CDR3 is TGCGCCAGCAGCTTGGCCGGACCTGGGGGCTACACCTTC. The full variable domain, rest sourced from reference TRBV5-1 and TRBJ1-2, is KAGVTQTPRYLIKTRGQQVTLSCSPISGHRSVSWYQQTPGQGLQFLFEYFSETQRNKGNFPGRFSGRQFSNSRSEMNVSTLELGDSALYLCASSLAGPGGYTFGSGTRLTVV.

The chain couples TRBV7-2 to TRBJ2-3; TRBD2 agrees at 10 bases. This CDR3 has 15 residues. Unmatched junction bases numbered 13, after V lost 5 bases and J lost 11 bases. Germline V gene data show CDR1 as SGHTA and CDR2 as FQGNSA. The DNA of the CDR3 is TGTGCCAGCAGCCCTAGCGGGAGTCCCGGGATAGTGCAGTATTTT. Its protein product is CASSPSGSPGIVQYF.

The chain combines TRBV10-3 with TRBJ2-7; 10 bases are a match to TRBD2. Losses at the gene ends were 9 bases for V and 6 bases for J; bases not matched to a gene: 17. The CDR3 is 16 amino acids. Germline CDR1 and CDR2: ENHRY and SYGVKD. The CDR3 spells CAIAGIKREGPGEQYF. As DNA, the CDR3 is TGTGCCATTGCAGGGATAAAGCGGGAGGGCCCCGGCGAGCAGTACTTC.